The sequence of this T cell receptor (beta chain) was determined in a study of T cells after yellow fever vaccination. The wider study: Libraries from low-cell-number fractions were prepared with the SMART-Seq v4 Ultra Low Input RNA kit.

CDR3 size: 15 residues. The germline V and J ends were trimmed by 1 base and 11 bases, with 17 bases remaining between them. Germline CDR1 reads MGHRA; CDR2 reads YSYEKL. Making TCR cDNA involved 5'RACE template switching, which added UMIs and a universal primer site. MiXCR, applied by TCRdb to the 5' RACE reads, yields one record per CDR3 protein. The sample lists about 75,000 distinct CDR3 sequences; under 9.5% were seen once. This clonotype has ten or more counts. The clonotype comes from a man between 18 and 35 years old who received the YFV17D yellow fever vaccine. V gene TRBV4-1 combines with J gene TRBJ1-4; maybe TRBD1 (6 bases). This specimen consisted of CD8+ T cells sorted from PBMCs, obtained around 10 days after the first yellow fever vaccination. The CDR3 region has the DNA TGCGCCAGCAGCCAAGGGGGGCAGGGAGGCTTCAAACTGTTTTTT. Amino acids: CASSQGGQGGFKLFF.